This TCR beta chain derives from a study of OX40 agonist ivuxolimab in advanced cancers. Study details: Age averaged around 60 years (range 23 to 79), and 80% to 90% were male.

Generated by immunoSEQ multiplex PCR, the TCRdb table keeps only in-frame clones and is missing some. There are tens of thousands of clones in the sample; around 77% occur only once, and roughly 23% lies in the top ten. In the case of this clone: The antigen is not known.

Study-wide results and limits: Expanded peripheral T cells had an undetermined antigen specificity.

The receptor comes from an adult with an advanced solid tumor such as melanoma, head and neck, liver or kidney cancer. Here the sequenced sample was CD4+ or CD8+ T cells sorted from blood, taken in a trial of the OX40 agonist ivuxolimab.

CDR3 sequence: CASSPDRPYEQYF. The CDR3 nucleotides are TGTGCCAGCAGTCCGGACAGGCCCTACGAGCAGTACTTC. This chain links TRBV27 with TRBJ2-7, with 7 bases aligning to TRBD1. In germline, CDR1 is MNHEY, CDR2 SMNVEV (reference sequence). This CDR3 comprises 13 residues. Unmatched junction bases numbered 3, after V lost 5 bases and J lost 2 bases.